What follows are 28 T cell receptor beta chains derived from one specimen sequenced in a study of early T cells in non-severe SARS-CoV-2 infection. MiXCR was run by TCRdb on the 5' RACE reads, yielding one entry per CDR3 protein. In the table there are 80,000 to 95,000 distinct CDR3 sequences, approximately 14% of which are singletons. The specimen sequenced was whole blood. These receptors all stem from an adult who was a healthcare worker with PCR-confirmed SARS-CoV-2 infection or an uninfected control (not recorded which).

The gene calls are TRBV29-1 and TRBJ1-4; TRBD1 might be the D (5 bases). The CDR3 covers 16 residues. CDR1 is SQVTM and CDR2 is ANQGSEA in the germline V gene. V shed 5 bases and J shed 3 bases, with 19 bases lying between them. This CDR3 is CSVSRGRPAANEKLFF. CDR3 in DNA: TGCAGCGTTTCGCGGGGCAGGCCGGCGGCTAATGAAAAACTGTTTTTT.

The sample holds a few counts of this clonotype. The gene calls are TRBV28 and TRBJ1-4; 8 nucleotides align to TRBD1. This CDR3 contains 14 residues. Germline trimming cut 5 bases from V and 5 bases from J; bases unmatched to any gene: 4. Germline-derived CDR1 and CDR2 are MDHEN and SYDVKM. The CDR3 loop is CASSTGQANEKLFF. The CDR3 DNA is TGTGCCAGCAGTACGGGACAGGCAAATGAAAAACTGTTTTTT.

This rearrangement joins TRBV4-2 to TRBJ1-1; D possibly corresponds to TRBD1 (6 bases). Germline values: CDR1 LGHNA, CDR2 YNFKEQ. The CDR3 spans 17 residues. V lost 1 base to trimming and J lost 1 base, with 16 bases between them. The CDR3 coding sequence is TGTGCCAGCAGCCAAGTTTCCAGGGGCAGGCCGAACACTGAAGCTTTCTTT. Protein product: CASSQVSRGRPNTEAFF.

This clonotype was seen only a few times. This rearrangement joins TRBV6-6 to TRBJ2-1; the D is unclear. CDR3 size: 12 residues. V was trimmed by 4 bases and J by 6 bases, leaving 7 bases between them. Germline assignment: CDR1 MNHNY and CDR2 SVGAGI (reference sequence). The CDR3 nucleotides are TGTGCCAGCAGTTCCGCCAGCAATGAGCAGTTCTTC. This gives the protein CASSSASNEQFF.

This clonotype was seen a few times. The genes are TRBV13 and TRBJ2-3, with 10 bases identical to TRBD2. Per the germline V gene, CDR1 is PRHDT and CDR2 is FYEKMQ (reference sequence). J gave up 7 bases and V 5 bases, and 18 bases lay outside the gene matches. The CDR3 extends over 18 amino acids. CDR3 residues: CASSTQRQVAGGSYTQYF. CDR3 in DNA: TGTGCCAGCAGCACCCAACGCCAGGTAGCGGGGGGATCATATACGCAGTATTTT.

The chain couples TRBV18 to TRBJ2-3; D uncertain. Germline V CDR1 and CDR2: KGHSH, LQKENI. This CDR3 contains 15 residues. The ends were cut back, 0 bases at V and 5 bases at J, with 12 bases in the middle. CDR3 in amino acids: CASSPPGGVLDTQYF. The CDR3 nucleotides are TGTGCCAGCTCACCACCTGGTGGGGTTCTAGATACGCAGTATTTT. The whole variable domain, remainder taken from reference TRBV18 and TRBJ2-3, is NAGVMQNPRHLVRRRGQEARLRCSPMKGHSHVYWYRQLPEEGLKFMVYLQKENIIDESGMPKERFSAEFPKEGPSILRIQQVVRGDSAAYFCASSPPGGVLDTQYFGPGTRLTVL.

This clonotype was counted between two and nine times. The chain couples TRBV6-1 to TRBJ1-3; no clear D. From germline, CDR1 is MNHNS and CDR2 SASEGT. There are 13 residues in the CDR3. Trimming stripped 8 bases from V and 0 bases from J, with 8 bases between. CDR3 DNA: TGTGCCAGCTGGGGATACTCTGGAAACACCATATATTTT. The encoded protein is CASWGYSGNTIYF.

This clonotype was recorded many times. CDR3 DNA sequence: TGTGCCAGCAGCCAGGGGCGGGGGGGATACAATGAGCAGTTCTTC. Translation: CASSQGRGGYNEQFF. This sequence joins TRBV3-1 and TRBJ2-1; the match to TRBD2 covers 9 bases. There are 15 residues in the CDR3. Germline V gene lookup returns CDR1 LGHDT and CDR2 YNNKEL (reference sequence). The V segment lost 3 bases and the J segment 4 bases; nucleotides outside the gene matches: 4.

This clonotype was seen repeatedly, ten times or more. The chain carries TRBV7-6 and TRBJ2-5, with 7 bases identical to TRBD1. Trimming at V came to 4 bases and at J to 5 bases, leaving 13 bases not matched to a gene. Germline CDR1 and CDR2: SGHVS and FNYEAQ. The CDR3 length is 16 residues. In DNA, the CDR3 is TGTGCCAGCAGCTCCAGGGGGACAGCCCGTCGGGAGACCCAGTACTTC. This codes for CASSSRGTARRETQYF. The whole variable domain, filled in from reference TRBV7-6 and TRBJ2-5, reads GAGVSQSPRYKVTKRGQDVALRCDPISGHVSLYWYRQALGQGPEFLTYFNYEAQQDKSGLPNDRFSAERPEGSISTLTIQRTEQRDSAMYRCASSSRGTARRETQYFGPGTRLLVL.

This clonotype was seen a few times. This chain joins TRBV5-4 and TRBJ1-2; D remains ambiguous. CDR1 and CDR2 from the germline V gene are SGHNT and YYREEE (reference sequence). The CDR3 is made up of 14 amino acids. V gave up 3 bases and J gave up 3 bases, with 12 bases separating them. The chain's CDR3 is CASSYDGTDYGYTF. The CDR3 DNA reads TGTGCCAGCAGCTACGACGGAACTGACTATGGCTACACCTTC.

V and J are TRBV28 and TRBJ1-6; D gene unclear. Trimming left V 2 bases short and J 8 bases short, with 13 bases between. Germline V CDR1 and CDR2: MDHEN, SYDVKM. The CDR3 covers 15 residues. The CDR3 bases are TGTGCCAGCAGTTTACTCGTGGGCAGAGATTCACCCCTCCACTTT. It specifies CASSLLVGRDSPLHF.

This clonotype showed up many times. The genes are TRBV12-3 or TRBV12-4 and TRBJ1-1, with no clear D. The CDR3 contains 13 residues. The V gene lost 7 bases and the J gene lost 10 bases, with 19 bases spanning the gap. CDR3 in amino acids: CASTSDGTFGAFF. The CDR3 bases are TGTGCCAGCACTTCGGACGGTACCTTTGGAGCTTTCTTT.

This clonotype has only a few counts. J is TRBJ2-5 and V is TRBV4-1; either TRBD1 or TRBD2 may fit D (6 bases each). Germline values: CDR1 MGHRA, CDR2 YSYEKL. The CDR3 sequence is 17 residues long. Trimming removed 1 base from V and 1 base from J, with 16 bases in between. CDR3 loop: CASSQAAAGGFQETQYF. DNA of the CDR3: TGCGCCAGCAGCCAAGCTGCTGCCGGGGGCTTCCAAGAGACCCAGTACTTC.

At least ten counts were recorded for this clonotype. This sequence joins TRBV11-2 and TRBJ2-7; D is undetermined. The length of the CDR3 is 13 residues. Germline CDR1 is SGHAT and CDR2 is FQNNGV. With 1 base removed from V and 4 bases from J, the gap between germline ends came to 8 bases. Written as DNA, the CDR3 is TGTGCCAGCAGCTTAGGGGCCGGGTACGAGCAGTACGTC. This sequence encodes CASSLGAGYEQYV.

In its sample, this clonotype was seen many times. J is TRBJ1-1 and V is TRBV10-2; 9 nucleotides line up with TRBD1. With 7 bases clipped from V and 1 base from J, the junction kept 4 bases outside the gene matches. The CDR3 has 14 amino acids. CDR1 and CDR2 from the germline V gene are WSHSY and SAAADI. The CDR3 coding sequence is TGCGCCAGCATCCGGACAGGGGCGAACACTGAAGCTTTCTTT. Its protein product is CASIRTGANTEAFF.

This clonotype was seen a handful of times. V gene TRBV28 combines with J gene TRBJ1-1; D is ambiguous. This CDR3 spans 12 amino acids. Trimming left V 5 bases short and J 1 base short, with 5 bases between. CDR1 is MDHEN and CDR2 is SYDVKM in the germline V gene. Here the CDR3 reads CASSPKNTEAFF. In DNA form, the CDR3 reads TGTGCCAGCAGTCCGAAGAACACTGAAGCTTTCTTT.

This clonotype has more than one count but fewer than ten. The CDR3 protein is CASSEASGNYGYTF. Here the CDR3 DNA reads TGTGCCAGCAGTGAAGCGAGCGGGAACTATGGCTACACCTTC. This chain joins TRBV2 and TRBJ1-2; no clear D. V lost 0 bases to trimming and J lost 2 bases, with 7 bases between them. Germline loops: CDR1 SNHLY, CDR2 FYNNEI. The CDR3 spans 14 residues. Full variable domain (outside the CDR3, taken from reference TRBV2 and TRBJ1-2): EPEVTQTPSHQVTQMGQEVILRCVPISNHLYFYWYRQILGQKVEFLVSFYNNEISEKSEIFDDQFSVERPDGSNFTLKIRSTKLEDSAMYFCASSEASGNYGYTFGSGTRLTVV.

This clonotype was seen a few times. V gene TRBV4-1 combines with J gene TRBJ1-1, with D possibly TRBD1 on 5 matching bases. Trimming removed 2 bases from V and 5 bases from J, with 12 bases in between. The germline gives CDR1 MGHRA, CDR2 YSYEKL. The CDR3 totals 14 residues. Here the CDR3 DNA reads TGCGCCAGCAGCCAACAGGGAGTAATAACTGAAGCTTTCTTT. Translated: CASSQQGVITEAFF.

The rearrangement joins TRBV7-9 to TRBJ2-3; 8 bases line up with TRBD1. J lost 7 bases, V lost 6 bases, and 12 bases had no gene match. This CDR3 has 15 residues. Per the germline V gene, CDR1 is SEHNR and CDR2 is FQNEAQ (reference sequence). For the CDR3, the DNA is TGTGCCAGCAGTCCGGACAGGGAGTGGGGGAATACGCAGTATTTT. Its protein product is CASSPDREWGNTQYF.

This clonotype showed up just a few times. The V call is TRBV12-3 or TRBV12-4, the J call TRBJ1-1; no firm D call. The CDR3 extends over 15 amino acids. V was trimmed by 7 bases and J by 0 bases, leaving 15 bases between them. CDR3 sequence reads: CASTHRDHLNTEAFF. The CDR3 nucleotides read TGTGCCAGCACCCATAGAGATCACTTGAACACTGAAGCTTTCTTT.

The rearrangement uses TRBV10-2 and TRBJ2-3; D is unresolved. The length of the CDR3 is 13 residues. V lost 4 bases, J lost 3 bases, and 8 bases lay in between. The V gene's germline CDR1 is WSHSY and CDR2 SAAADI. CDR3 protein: CASSVIGTDTQYF. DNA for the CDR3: TGCGCCAGCAGTGTGATAGGAACAGATACGCAGTATTTT.

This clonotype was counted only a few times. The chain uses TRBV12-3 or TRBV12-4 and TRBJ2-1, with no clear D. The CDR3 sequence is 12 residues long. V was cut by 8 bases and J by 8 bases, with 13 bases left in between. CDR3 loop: CASYQAPHEQFF. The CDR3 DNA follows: TGTGCCAGCTACCAAGCGCCGCATGAGCAGTTCTTC.

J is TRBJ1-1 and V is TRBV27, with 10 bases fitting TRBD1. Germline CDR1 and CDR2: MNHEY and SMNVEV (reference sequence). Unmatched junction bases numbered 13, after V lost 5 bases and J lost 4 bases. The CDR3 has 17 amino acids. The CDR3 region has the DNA TGTGCCAGCAGTCCTGAGACCGGGACAGGGGTCAGCACTGAAGCTTTCTTT. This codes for CASSPETGTGVSTEAFF.

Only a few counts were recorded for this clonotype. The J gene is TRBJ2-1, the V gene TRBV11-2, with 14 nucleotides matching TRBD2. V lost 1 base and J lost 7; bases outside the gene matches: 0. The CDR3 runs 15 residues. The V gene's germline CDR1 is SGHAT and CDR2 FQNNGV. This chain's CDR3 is CASSLGLAGGNEQFF. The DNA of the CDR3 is TGTGCCAGCAGCTTAGGACTAGCGGGGGGGAATGAGCAGTTCTTC. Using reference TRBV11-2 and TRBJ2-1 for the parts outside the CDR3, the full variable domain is EAGVAQSPRYKIIEKRQSVAFWCNPISGHATLYWYQQILGQGPKLLIQFQNNGVVDDSQLPKDRFSAERLKGVDSTLKIQPAKLEDSAVYLCASSLGLAGGNEQFFGPGTRLTVL.

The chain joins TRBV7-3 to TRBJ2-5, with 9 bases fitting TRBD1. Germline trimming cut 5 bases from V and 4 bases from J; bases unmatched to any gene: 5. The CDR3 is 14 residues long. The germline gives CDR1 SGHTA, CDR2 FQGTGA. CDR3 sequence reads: CASSPWTGAETQYF. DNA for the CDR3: TGTGCCAGCAGCCCGTGGACAGGGGCAGAGACCCAGTACTTC. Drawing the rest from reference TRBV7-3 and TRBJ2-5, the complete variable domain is GAGVSQTPSNKVTEKGKYVELRCDPISGHTALYWYRQSLGQGPEFLIYFQGTGAADDSGLPNDRFFAVRPEGSVSTLKIQRTERGDSAVYLCASSPWTGAETQYFGPGTRLLVL.

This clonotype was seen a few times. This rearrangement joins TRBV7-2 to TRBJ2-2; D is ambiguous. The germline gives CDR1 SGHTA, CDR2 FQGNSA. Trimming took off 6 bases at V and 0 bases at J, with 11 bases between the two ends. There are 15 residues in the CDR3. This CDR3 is CASRKTGANTGELFF. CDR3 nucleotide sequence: TGTGCCAGCAGAAAAACCGGAGCGAACACCGGGGAGCTGTTTTTT.

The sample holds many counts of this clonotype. The chain's CDR3 is CSASRTEQFF. CDR3 in DNA: TGCAGTGCTAGTAGGACTGAGCAGTTCTTC. The chain is built from TRBV20-1 and TRBJ2-1; D is ambiguous. Germline V CDR1 and CDR2: DFQATT, SNEGSKA (reference sequence). V lost 3 bases, J lost 9 bases, and 6 bases lay in between. This CDR3 has 10 residues.

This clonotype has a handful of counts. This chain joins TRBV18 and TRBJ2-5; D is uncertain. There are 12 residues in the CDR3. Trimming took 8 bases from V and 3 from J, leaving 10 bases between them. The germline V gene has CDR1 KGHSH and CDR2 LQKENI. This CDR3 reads CASATVKETQYF. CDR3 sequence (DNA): TGTGCCAGCGCTACCGTAAAAGAGACCCAGTACTTC.